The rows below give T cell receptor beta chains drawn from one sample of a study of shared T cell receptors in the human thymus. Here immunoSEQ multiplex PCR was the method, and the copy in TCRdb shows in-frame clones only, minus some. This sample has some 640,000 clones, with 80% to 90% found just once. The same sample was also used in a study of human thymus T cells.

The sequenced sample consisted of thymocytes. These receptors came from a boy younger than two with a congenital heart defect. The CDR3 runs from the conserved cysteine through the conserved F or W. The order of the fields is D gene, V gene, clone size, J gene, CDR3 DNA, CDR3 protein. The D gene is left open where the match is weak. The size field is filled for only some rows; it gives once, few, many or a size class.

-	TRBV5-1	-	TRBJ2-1	TGCGCCAGCAGCGGGGGCCCGGAGGTCAACAATGAGCAGTTCTTC	CASSGGPEVNNEQFF
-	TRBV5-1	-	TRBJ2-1	TGCGCCAGCAGCTTGGGAGGGGGGGGATCTATATTTCATTACAATGAGCAGTTCTTC	CASSLGGGGSIFHYNEQFF
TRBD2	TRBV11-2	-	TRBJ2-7	TGTGCCAGCAGCCACGGGACTAGCGGGAGCCCATTTACTTACGAGCAGTACTTC	CASSHGTSGSPFTYEQYF
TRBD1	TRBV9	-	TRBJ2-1	TGTGCCAGCAGTCCCCGTCGGACAGGACACTACAATGAGCAGTTCTTC	CASSPRRTGHYNEQFF
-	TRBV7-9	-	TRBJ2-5	TGTGCCAGCAGCCCGCGGTCTTCTGGGACCCAGTACTTC	CASSPRSSGTQYF
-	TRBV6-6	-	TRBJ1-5	TGTGCCAGCGGTGGACAACCTCAGCCCCAGCATTTT	CASGGQPQPQHF
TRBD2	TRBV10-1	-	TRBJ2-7	TGCGCCAGCAGTGATTCAGGGCGGACTAGCCTCTACGAGCAGTACTTC	CASSDSGRTSLYEQYF
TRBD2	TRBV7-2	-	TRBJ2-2	TGTGCCAGCAGCTTGATTAGCGGGAGTTCCGGGGAGCTGTTTTTT	CASSLISGSSGELFF
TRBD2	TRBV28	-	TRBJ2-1	TGTGCCAGCAGTGCGACTAGCCGCGGGGGAACGCGGTACAATGAGCAGTTCTTC	CASSATSRGGTRYNEQFF
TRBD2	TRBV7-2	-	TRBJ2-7	TGTGCCAGCAGCTTAGAATCGCTAGCGGAACACACCTACGAGCAGTACTTC	CASSLESLAEHTYEQYF
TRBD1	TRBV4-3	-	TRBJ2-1	TGCGCCAGCAGCCAAGATCCTTGGGAATCAGGGGGCACGCAGTTCTTC	CASSQDPWESGGTQFF
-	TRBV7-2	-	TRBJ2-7	TGTGCCAGCAGCTTATATGCAGGGCCTACCTACGAGCAGTACTTC	CASSLYAGPTYEQYF
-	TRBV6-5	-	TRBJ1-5	TGTGCCAGCAGGCCGCAGGATCAGCCCCAGCATTTT	CASRPQDQPQHF
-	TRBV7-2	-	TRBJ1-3	TGTGCCAGCATCCATTTCAACTCTGGAAACACCATATATTTT	CASIHFNSGNTIYF
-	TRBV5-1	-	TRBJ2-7	TGCGCCAGCAGCTTACCCCAGAGGGGGGAGGGCCTCGAGCAGTACTTC	CASSLPQRGEGLEQYF
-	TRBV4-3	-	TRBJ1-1	TGCGCCAGCAGCCAAGGCCGGACACCGAACACTGAAGCTTTCTTT	CASSQGRTPNTEAFF
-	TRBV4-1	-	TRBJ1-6	TGCGCCAGCAGCCAGGTAGTAGGGAGCTCCTATAATTCACCCCTCCACTTT	CASSQVVGSSYNSPLHF
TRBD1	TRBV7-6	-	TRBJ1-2	TGTGCCAGCAGCTTCTTGGCAGGGGGCAACTATGGCTACACCTTC	CASSFLAGGNYGYTF
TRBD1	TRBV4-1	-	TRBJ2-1	TGCGCCAGCAGTCAGCTACAGGGGCATACCTACAATGAGCAGTTCTTC	CASSQLQGHTYNEQFF
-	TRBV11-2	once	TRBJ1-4	TGTGCCAGCAGCCTCCTAGGGAGGGGAAGAAAGGAAAAACTGTTTTTT	CASSLLGRGRKEKLFF
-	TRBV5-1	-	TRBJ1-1	TGCGCCAGCAGCACTAGGGGCGGGGTGAACACTGAAGCTTTCTTT	CASSTRGGVNTEAFF
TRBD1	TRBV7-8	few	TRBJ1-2	TGTGCCAGCAGCCCACAGACAGGGGGCAACGATGGCTACACCTTC	CASSPQTGGNDGYTF
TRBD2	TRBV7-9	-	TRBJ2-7	TGTGCCAGCAGCTTATATCTAGCGGGAAGGTACGAGCAGTACTTC	CASSLYLAGRYEQYF
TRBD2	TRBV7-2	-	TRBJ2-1	TGTGCCAGCAGCTCTATAGCGGGGGGGCTCAATGAGCAGTTCTTC	CASSSIAGGLNEQFF
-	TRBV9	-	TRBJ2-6	TGTGCCAGCAGCATTCCCCAGCGGGCTGGGGCCAACGTCCTGACTTTC	CASSIPQRAGANVLTF
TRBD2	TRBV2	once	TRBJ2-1	TGTGCCAGCAGTCGTACACCTGTAGCGGGAGGGCCAGATGAGCAGTTCTTC	CASSRTPVAGGPDEQFF
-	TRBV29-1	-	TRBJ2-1	TGCAGCGCTGACAGTGTCGGGAGTCTGCAGTTCTTC	CSADSVGSLQFF
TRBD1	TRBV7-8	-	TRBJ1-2	TGTGCCAGCAGCGTAGTACGACAGGGGTGGGACACTGCTAACTATGGCTACACCTTC	CASSVVRQGWDTANYGYTF
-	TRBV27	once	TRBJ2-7	TGTGCCAGCAGTTTACGGCAAGTTGACAGCTTCTACGAGCAGTACTTC	CASSLRQVDSFYEQYF
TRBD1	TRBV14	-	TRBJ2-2	TGTGCCAGCAGCTGGGCCACAGGGGACACCGGGGAGCTGTTTTTT	CASSWATGDTGELFF
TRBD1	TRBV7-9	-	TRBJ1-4	TGTGCCAGCAGCTTAGTTGGACAGGGGAACACTAATGAAAAACTGTTTTTT	CASSLVGQGNTNEKLFF
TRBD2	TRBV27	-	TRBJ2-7	TGTGCCAGCCGTTCGACTAGCGGGAGGAAAAAAGGCGAGCAGTACTTC	CASRSTSGRKKGEQYF
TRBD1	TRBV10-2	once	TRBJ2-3	TGCGCCAGCAGTCAACAGGGGGCGGTAGATACGCAGTATTTT	CASSQQGAVDTQYF
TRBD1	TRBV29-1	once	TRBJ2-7	TGCAGCGTTGGAGGTTGGGGACAGGGGGTCTACGAGCAGTACTTC	CSVGGWGQGVYEQYF
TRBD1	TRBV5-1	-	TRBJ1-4	TGCGCCAGCAGCGCCGACAGGGGAGGCGGAAAACTGTTTTTT	CASSADRGGGKLFF
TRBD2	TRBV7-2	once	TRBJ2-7	TGTGCCAGCAGCTTAGCCCTTACCGGGACTACCGAGCAGTACTTC	CASSLALTGTTEQYF
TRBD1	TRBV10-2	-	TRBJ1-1	TGCGCCAGCAGTGAATCTATACCCAGGGGGAGGACTGAAGCTTTCTTT	CASSESIPRGRTEAFF
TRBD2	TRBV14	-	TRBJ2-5	TGTGCCAGCAGCCAAGTACTAGCGGGTCAAGAGACCCAGTACTTC	CASSQVLAGQETQYF
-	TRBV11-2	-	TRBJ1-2	TGTGCCAGCAGCCCCAGGGGCGATAACTATGGCTACACCTTC	CASSPRGDNYGYTF
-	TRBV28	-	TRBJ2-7	TGTGCCAGCACTGATACTAATCGGCAGTACTTC	CASTDTNRQYF
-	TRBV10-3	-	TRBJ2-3	TGTGCCATCAGTCCGGAGCCTAGGCAAAGCACAGATACGCAGTATTTT	CAISPEPRQSTDTQYF
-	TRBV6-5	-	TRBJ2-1	TGTGCCAGCAGTTTCCTCAGGCGCGACGCCTACAATGAGCAGTTCTTC	CASSFLRRDAYNEQFF
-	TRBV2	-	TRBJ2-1	TGTGCCAGCAGTGGCGGTATTTCTTCCTACAATGAGCAGTTCTTC	CASSGGISSYNEQFF
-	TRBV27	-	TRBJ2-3	TGTGCCAGCAGCAACCGGACATTTACCACAGATACGCAGTATTTT	CASSNRTFTTDTQYF
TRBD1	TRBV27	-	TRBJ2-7	TGTGCCAGCAGTCTGACCGGGACAGGGGTCCACGAGCAGTACTTC	CASSLTGTGVHEQYF
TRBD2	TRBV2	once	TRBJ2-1	TGTGCCAGCAGTGCGTCAGGGACTAGCTCCTACAATGAGCAGTTCTTC	CASSASGTSSYNEQFF
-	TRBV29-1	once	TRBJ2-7	TGCAGCGCCCTTACCCGACAAATCAATTCCTCCTACGAGCAGTACTTC	CSALTRQINSSYEQYF
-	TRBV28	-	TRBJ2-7	TGTGCCAGCAGTTTATGGGCCGGCGGGACAGTCACCTACGAGCAGTACTTC	CASSLWAGGTVTYEQYF
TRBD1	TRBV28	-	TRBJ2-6	TGTGCCAGCAGTCTTGGACAGGGGAACCAAGAGCTCCCCAACTCTGGGGCCAACGTCCTGACTTTC	CASSLGQGNQELPNSGANVLTF
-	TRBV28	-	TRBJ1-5	TGTGCCAGCAGCCAAGGTTCTCATCCGGGCGGGGGCCGACAGCCCCAGCATTTT	CASSQGSHPGGGRQPQHF
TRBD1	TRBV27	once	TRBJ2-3	TGTGCCAGCAGTTTATATCTCCGGACAGGGGGCCTCACAGATGCGCAGTATTTT	CASSLYLRTGGLTDAQYF
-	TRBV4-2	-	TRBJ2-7	TGTGCCAGCAGCCAAGAGTACACCTCCACCGCTTACTACGAGCAGTACTTC	CASSQEYTSTAYYEQYF
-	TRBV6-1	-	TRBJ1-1	TGTGCCAGCAGGCTAAACACTGAAGCTTTCTTT	CASRLNTEAFF
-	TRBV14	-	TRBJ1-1	TGTGCCAGCAGCCAAGGAGTGGGAGTCACTGAAGCTTTCTTT	CASSQGVGVTEAFF
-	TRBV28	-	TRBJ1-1	TGTGCCAGCAGTTTACTTGGGACCAGGGGGAACACTGAAGCTTTCTTT	CASSLLGTRGNTEAFF
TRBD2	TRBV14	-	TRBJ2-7	TGTGCCAGCAGCCTCCGGGAGGGCCCGGGTTCCTACGAGCAGTACTTC	CASSLREGPGSYEQYF
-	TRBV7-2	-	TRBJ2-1	TGTGCCAGCAGCTCCAGGGTCCCCTCTACATACAATGAGCAGTTCTTC	CASSSRVPSTYNEQFF
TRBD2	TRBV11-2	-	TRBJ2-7	TGTGCCAGCAGCTTAGGAGCGGGGTTCCGCGAGCAGTACTTC	CASSLGAGFREQYF